This T cell receptor beta chain was profiled in a study of brain T cells in children with intractable seizures. Described time point: blood from clinic visit 5 months post-surgery; TSC patient then seizure free. Sequencing was limited to surgery cases with top T cell transcript signatures in brain tissue. Germline V CDR1 and CDR2: KGHDR, SFDVKD. This CDR3 spans 13 amino acids. V was clipped by 2 bases and J by 9 bases, with 12 bases between them. Sequencing was performed with immunoSEQ multiplex PCR; in TCRdb, only in-frame clones are kept and a portion is missing. The data show hundreds of thousands of clones, about 94% seen once.

This specimen consisted of peripheral blood, obtained around 5 months after surgery. The chain employs TRBV24-1 and TRBJ2-5; D is unclear. This receptor was taken from a boy in the first two years of life with tuberous sclerosis and intractable seizures. CDR3 DNA sequence: TGTGCCACCAGTGATTCTGCAAGCCGGGCCCAGTACTTC. It codes for CATSDSASRAQYF.